This passage covers 21 T cell receptor beta chains from one sample sequenced in a study of T cells in Graves' hyperthyroidism and ophthalmopathy. It was RNA transcripts that yielded the amplified TCR beta CDR3 regions. Initially, a first-round RT-PCR of the TCR CDR3 employed the HTBI primer set. TCRdb analysed the multiplex PCR reads with MiXCR anew, one entry per CDR3 protein. The sample records about 360,000 distinct CDR3 sequences, 15% to 17% being singletons. The specimen was blood. All receptors come from a woman aged 18-29 years with Graves' hyperthyroidism that later progressed to Graves' ophthalmopathy.

This clonotype was seen ten or more times. This chain joins TRBV20-1 and TRBJ1-5; 10 nucleotides align to TRBD1. Germline CDR1 DFQATT, CDR2 SNEGSKA (reference sequence). The J segment lost 2 bases and the V segment lost 0 bases, leaving 4 bases of the junction unmatched. The CDR3 has 16 amino acids. CDR3 DNA sequence: TGCAGTGCTAGAGATTCTGGGACAGGGGGCAATCAGCCCCAGCATTTT. Translating gives CSARDSGTGGNQPQHF.

This clonotype was seen more than once but under ten times. V usage is TRBV19 and J usage is TRBJ2-6; D not resolved. The CDR3 is 15 residues long. Germline V gene sequence: CDR1 LNHDA, CDR2 SQIVND (reference sequence). V was clipped by 7 bases and J by 4 bases, with 14 bases between them. For the CDR3, the DNA is TGTGCCAGTATAAGAACCCCAGAGGGGGCCAACGTCCTGACTTTC. Protein sequence: CASIRTPEGANVLTF.

This clonotype was seen many times. J is TRBJ2-7 and V is TRBV7-2, with 7 bases lining up with TRBD2. Trimming took 6 bases from V and 5 from J; bases not matched to a gene: 13. The CDR3 loop spans 15 amino acids. The germline V gene has CDR1 SGHTA and CDR2 FQGNSA. CDR3 sequence: CASRDLADVRNEQYF. CDR3 DNA: TGTGCCAGCAGAGATCTAGCGGACGTAAGGAACGAGCAGTACTTC. The whole variable domain, filled in from reference TRBV7-2 and TRBJ2-7, reads GAGVSQSPSNKVTEKGKDVELRCDPISGHTALYWYRQSLGQGLEFLIYFQGNSAPDKSGLPSDRFSAERTGGSVSTLTIQRTQQEDSAVYLCASRDLADVRNEQYFGPGTRLTVT.

This clonotype was recorded at least ten times. The chain links TRBV27 to TRBJ2-1; the D gene is possibly TRBD1 (6 bases). V was clipped by 7 bases and J by 6 bases, with 13 bases between them. Germline V gene sequence: CDR1 MNHEY, CDR2 SMNVEV (reference sequence). The CDR3 totals 13 residues. As DNA, the CDR3 is TGTGCCAGCACGATACAGGGTGTCAATGAGCAGTTCTTC. It is translated as CASTIQGVNEQFF.

In its sample, this clonotype was seen many times. The rearrangement links TRBV24-1 to TRBJ2-7; the D is unclear. Per the germline V gene, CDR1 is KGHDR and CDR2 is SFDVKD. The CDR3 runs to 12 residues. With 3 bases removed from V and 4 bases from J, the gap between germline ends came to 6 bases. Written as DNA, the CDR3 is TGTGCCACCAGTGATGACGGGTACGAGCAGTACTTC. This gives the protein CATSDDGYEQYF.

This clonotype was counted between two and nine times. The rearrangement uses TRBV9 and TRBJ2-7, with 8 bases aligning to TRBD2. Losses at the gene ends were 0 bases for V and 2 bases for J; bases not matched to a gene: 4. The CDR3 is 15 residues long. Per the germline V gene, CDR1 is SGDLS and CDR2 is YYNGEE. The CDR3 DNA is TGTGCCAGCAGCGTAGCTCCAGCGGGGGCCTACGAGCAGTACTTC. Its translation: CASSVAPAGAYEQYF.

Many counts were recorded for this clonotype. The V call is TRBV27, the J call TRBJ1-1; TRBD1 might be the D (5 bases). The CDR3 runs to 16 residues. Germline CDR1 reads MNHEY; CDR2 reads SMNVEV (reference sequence). Trimming took off 0 bases at V and 0 bases at J, with 11 bases between the two ends. The CDR3: CASSLSWGRLNTEAFF. The CDR3 DNA is TGTGCCAGCAGTTTATCGTGGGGCAGGTTGAACACTGAAGCTTTCTTT.

In this sample, this clonotype turned up many times. The CDR3 sequence: CSARSIGGQDTGELFF. The CDR3 region has the DNA TGCAGTGCTAGATCCATCGGGGGCCAGGACACCGGGGAGCTGTTTTTT. The chain combines TRBV20-1 with TRBJ2-2; D could derive from TRBD1 or TRBD2 (6 bases each). The CDR3 has 16 amino acids. The V end lost 2 bases, the J end lost 3 bases, and 16 bases lay between the germline ends. Per the germline V gene, CDR1 is DFQATT and CDR2 is SNEGSKA (reference sequence).

Note on this clonotype: A much bigger clone sits one base away, suggesting this may be a read error. The chain is built from TRBV6-2 or TRBV6-3 and TRBJ2-1, with 9 bases identical to TRBD2. This CDR3 has 18 residues. Looked up from germline, CDR1 is MNHEY and CDR2 is SVGEGT. Here the CDR3 reads CASSYSGTSFYPYNKQFF. DNA of the CDR3: TGTGCCAGCAGTTACTCAGGGACTAGCTTCTATCCCTACAATAAGCAGTTCTTC.

This sequence joins TRBV27 and TRBJ1-3, with 7 positions matching TRBD1. CDR1 is MNHEY, CDR2 SMNVEV, per germline (reference sequence). Losses at the gene ends were 3 bases for V and 2 bases for J; bases not matched to a gene: 7. The CDR3 runs 16 residues. The CDR3 DNA sequence: TGTGCCAGCAGTTTCCCCACAGGGGTTGCTGGAAACACCATATATTTT. This sequence encodes CASSFPTGVAGNTIYF.

Ten or more counts support this clonotype. The genes are TRBV7-9 and TRBJ2-7; 11 bases map to TRBD2. This CDR3 spans 16 amino acids. V shed 1 base, J shed 5 bases, and the junction held 7 bases outside the gene matches. Germline-derived CDR1 and CDR2 are SEHNR and FQNEAQ (reference sequence). The CDR3 nucleotides are TGTGCCAGCAGCTTAGGGGAACTAGCGGGAGCTCACGAGCAGTACTTC. Translated: CASSLGELAGAHEQYF.

This clonotype was found a few times. The gene calls are TRBV7-2 and TRBJ2-2; D perhaps matches TRBD2 (5 bases). This CDR3 contains 16 residues. CDR1 is SGHTA, CDR2 FQGNSA, per germline. The ends were cut back, 4 bases at V and 5 bases at J, with 17 bases in the middle. CDR3 protein: CASSSPVQTGTGELFF. CDR3 coding DNA: TGTGCCAGCAGCTCCCCAGTCCAAACGGGGACCGGGGAGCTGTTTTTT.

V is TRBV20-1 and J is TRBJ1-1, with 9 bases that match TRBD1. CDR3 length equals 15 residues. Germline CDR1 reads DFQATT; CDR2 reads SNEGSKA (reference sequence). V shed 5 bases, J shed 4 bases, and the junction held 11 bases outside the gene matches. The DNA for the CDR3 is TGCAGTGCTGGGCAACAGGGGGCCGATTCCACTGAAGCTTTCTTT. This encodes CSAGQQGADSTEAFF.

This clonotype has just a few counts. The chain recombines TRBV18 with TRBJ2-4; D not resolved. The V gene's germline CDR1 is KGHSH and CDR2 LQKENI. This CDR3 is built from 13 residues. V was shortened by 0 bases and J by 5 bases, with 5 bases between the two germline ends. Here the CDR3 reads CASSPPGQNIQYF. The CDR3 nucleotides are TGTGCCAGCTCACCACCAGGACAAAACATTCAGTACTTC.

There are many counts of this clonotype. J is TRBJ2-5 and V is TRBV5-5; TRBD1 matches 7 bases. After removal of 3 bases from V and 5 bases from J, the junction contained 10 bases not matched to a gene. The CDR3 is 15 amino acids. Germline-derived CDR1 and CDR2 are SGHKS and YYEKEE (reference sequence). CDR3 sequence: CASSSLTGMGETQYF. The CDR3 DNA sequence: TGTGCCAGCAGCTCATTGACAGGGATGGGGGAGACCCAGTACTTC.

The V call is TRBV3-2, the J call TRBJ2-5; the D call TRBD2 from the table was never checked on the DNA. TRBV3-2 is a known pseudogene. CDR3 size: 15 residues. DNA of the CDR3: TGTGCCAGCGGGGGCCTCGGGGGGCCGCAAGAGACCCAGTACTTC. It specifies CASGGLGGPQETQYF.

This clonotype was seen more than once but under ten times. The chain carries TRBV6-1 and TRBJ2-7; weak D call: TRBD2 (6 bases). Trimming took 5 bases from V and 3 from J, leaving 14 bases between them. The germline V gene encodes CDR1 MNHNS and CDR2 SASEGT. CDR3 size: 14 residues. This CDR3 is CASSSSAPGYEQYF. CDR3 nucleotides: TGTGCCAGCAGTTCTAGCGCTCCAGGCTACGAGCAGTACTTC.

This chain joins TRBV7-9 and TRBJ1-4; D gene uncertain. Germline V gives CDR1 SEHNR, CDR2 FQNEAQ (reference sequence). The CDR3 covers 14 residues. V shed 5 bases and J shed 3 bases, with 10 bases lying between them. The CDR3: CASSPSRANEKLFF. CDR3 in DNA: TGTGCCAGCAGCCCATCCCGAGCTAATGAAAAACTGTTTTTT.

This clonotype has at least ten counts. The V call is TRBV6-1, the J call TRBJ1-2; D might be TRBD1 (5 bases). The germline V gene has CDR1 MNHNS and CDR2 SASEGT. The CDR3 sequence is 13 residues long. V lost 5 bases, J lost 1 base, and 8 bases lay in between. CDR3 residues: CASSPGFNYGYTF. For the CDR3, the DNA is TGTGCCAGCAGTCCAGGGTTTAACTATGGCTACACCTTC.

There are many counts of this clonotype. The chain carries TRBV2 and TRBJ2-7; D unresolved. The CDR3 loop spans 12 amino acids. Trimming removed 3 bases at V and 0 bases at J, with 3 bases between. CDR1 and CDR2 from the germline V gene are SNHLY and FYNNEI. The CDR3, as DNA: TGTGCCAGCAGTGACCTCTCCTACGAGCAGTACTTC. Its protein product is CASSDLSYEQYF.

This clonotype has ten or more counts. V and J are TRBV20-1 and TRBJ2-1; no definite D call. The V end lost 0 bases, the J end lost 7 bases, and 7 bases lay between the germline ends. The CDR3 spans 12 residues. Germline V lookup: CDR1 DFQATT, CDR2 SNEGSKA (reference sequence). The CDR3 reads CSARDRVNEQFF. The CDR3 region has the DNA TGCAGTGCTAGAGATCGGGTAAATGAGCAGTTCTTC.